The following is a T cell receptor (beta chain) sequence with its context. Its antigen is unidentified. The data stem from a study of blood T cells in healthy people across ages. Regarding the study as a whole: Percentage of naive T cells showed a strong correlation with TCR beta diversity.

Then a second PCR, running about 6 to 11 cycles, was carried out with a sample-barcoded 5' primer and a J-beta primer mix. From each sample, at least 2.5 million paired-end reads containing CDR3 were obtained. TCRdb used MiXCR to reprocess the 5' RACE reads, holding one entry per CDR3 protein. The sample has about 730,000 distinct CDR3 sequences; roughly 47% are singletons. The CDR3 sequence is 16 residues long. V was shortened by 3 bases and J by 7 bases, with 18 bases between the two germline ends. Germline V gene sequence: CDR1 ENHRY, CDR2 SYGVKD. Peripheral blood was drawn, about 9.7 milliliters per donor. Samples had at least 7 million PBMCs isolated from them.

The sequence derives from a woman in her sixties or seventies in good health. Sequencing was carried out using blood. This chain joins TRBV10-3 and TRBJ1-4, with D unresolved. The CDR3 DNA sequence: TGTGCCATCAGTGATCGGGGAAAGTTATCTCCTGAAAAACTGTTTTTT. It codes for CAISDRGKLSPEKLFF.